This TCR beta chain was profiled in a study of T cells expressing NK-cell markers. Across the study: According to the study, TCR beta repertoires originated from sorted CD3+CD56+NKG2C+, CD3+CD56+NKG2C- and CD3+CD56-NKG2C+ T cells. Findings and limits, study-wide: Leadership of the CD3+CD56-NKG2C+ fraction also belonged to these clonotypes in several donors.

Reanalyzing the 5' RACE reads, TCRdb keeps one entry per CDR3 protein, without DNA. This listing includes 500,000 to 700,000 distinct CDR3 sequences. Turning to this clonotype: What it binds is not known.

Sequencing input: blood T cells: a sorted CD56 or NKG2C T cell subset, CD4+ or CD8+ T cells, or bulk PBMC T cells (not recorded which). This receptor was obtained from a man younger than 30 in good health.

CDR3 sequence: CASSLVGGDQPQHF. The chain recombines TRBV5-6 with TRBJ1-5; TCRdb returns TRBD1, unconfirmable since there is no DNA. Germline loops: CDR1 SGHDT, CDR2 YYEEEE. This CDR3 region has 14 residues.